This is a list of T cell receptor beta chains from one sample in a study of OX40 agonist ivuxolimab in advanced cancers. The data were produced by immunoSEQ multiplex PCR, yet TCRdb's version contains in-frame clones alone and is incomplete. Of roughly 80,000 clones in the sample, approximately 86% were seen once. Sequencing used CD4+ or CD8+ T cells sorted from blood, obtained in a trial of the OX40 agonist ivuxolimab. The receptors were sampled from an adult with an advanced solid tumor such as melanoma, head and neck, liver or kidney cancer. CDR3s include the opening cysteine and the closing phenylalanine or tryptophan. The D gene is left open where the match is weak. A row's size may be missing; if present it is once, few, many or a size class.

-,TRBV5-1,TRBJ1-2,-,TGCGCCAGCAGCTTGGGTCTAGGGGACTATGGCTACACCTTC,CASSLGLGDYGYTF
-,TRBV10-1,TRBJ2-2,-,TGCGCCAGCAGTGAGTGGGCCGGGGAGCTGTTTTTT,CASSEWAGELFF
-,TRBV2,TRBJ2-5,once,TGTGCCAGCAGTGGGGCAGGGGTTCAGGGAGAGACCCAGTACTTC,CASSGAGVQGETQYF
TRBD2,TRBV10-3,TRBJ2-3,-,TGTGCCATCGGCGGGGGGGGAAGAGCAGATACGCAGTATTTT,CAIGGGGRADTQYF
-,TRBV5-5,TRBJ1-5,-,TGTGCCAGCAGCACCGGGACGACGAATGGCAATCAGCCCCAGCATTTT,CASSTGTTNGNQPQHF
-,TRBV11-2,TRBJ2-7,-,TGTGCCAGCAGCTTAGTCGCCGAACGGGAGCAGTACTTC,CASSLVAEREQYF
TRBD1,TRBV30,TRBJ1-2,-,TGTGCCTGGAGTGATCGGGACAGACCATTGTATGGCTACACCTTC,CAWSDRDRPLYGYTF
-,TRBV5-1,TRBJ2-5,-,TGCGCCAGCAGCTTGGCCCAGGAAGAGACCCAGTACTTC,CASSLAQEETQYF
-,TRBV19,TRBJ2-3,-,TGTGCCAGTAGTAGGGATACGCAGTATTTT,CASSRDTQYF
-,TRBV30,TRBJ1-1,-,TGTGCCTGGAGTATACAGTTGAACACTGAAGCTTTCTTT,CAWSIQLNTEAFF
-,TRBV11-3,TRBJ2-1,-,TGTGCCAGCAGCATCGGGACCCTCGACAATGAGCAGTTCTTC,CASSIGTLDNEQFF
-,TRBV6-6,TRBJ1-1,-,TGTGCCAGCAGCAGGGGGAACACTGAAGCTTTCTTT,CASSRGNTEAFF
TRBD1,TRBV23-1,TRBJ2-7,-,TGCGCCAGCAGTCACTCGGACAGGCACTCCTACGAGCAGTACTTC,CASSHSDRHSYEQYF
-,TRBV2,TRBJ2-5,-,TGTGCCAGCAGTGAGTTAGTCCAAGAGACCCAGTACTTC,CASSELVQETQYF
-,TRBV20-1,TRBJ2-3,-,TGCAGTGCTAGAGATTTAAATACGCAGTATTTT,CSARDLNTQYF
TRBD2,TRBV29-1,TRBJ2-3,-,TGCAGCGTTGACAGGCTAGCGGGAGAGGATACGCAGTATTTT,CSVDRLAGEDTQYF
-,TRBV5-4,TRBJ2-6,-,TGTGCCAGCAGCTTTGCCGGTAGCGTAGGGGCCAACGTCCTGACTTTC,CASSFAGSVGANVLTF
TRBD1,TRBV4-1,TRBJ1-5,-,TGCGCCAGCAGCCCGGGACAGGGGGCAAGGCAGCCCCAGCATTTT,CASSPGQGARQPQHF
TRBD1,TRBV7-6,TRBJ1-5,-,TGTGCCAGCAGCTCTCGACAGGGGAGTTATAGCAATCAGCCCCAGCATTTT,CASSSRQGSYSNQPQHF
-,TRBV28,TRBJ1-3,-,TGTGCCAGCAGTGGGAGCCAGGGCCTCTCTGGAAACACCATATATTTT,CASSGSQGLSGNTIYF
TRBD1,TRBV5-1,TRBJ1-2,-,TGCGCCAGCAGCTTGGATCCCGGGACAGGGTATGGCTACACCTTC,CASSLDPGTGYGYTF
-,TRBV21-1,TRBJ2-5,-,TGTTCTGAATTGGGACAGGGGGTGCAAGAGACCCAGTACTTC,CSELGQGVQETQYF
-,TRBV9,TRBJ2-1,-,TGTGCCAGCAGCGTAGACACCGACGGGGGATGGGGATTTAATGAGCAGTTCTTC,CASSVDTDGGWGFNEQFF
TRBD1,TRBV9,TRBJ1-2,-,TGTGCCAGCAGCCCCACCGGGACAGGGGCCACTAACTATGGCTACACCTTC,CASSPTGTGATNYGYTF
TRBD1,TRBV2,TRBJ1-1,-,TGTGCCAGCCTGGACAGGGGGAAGACTGAAGCTTTCTTT,CASLDRGKTEAFF
-,TRBV18,TRBJ1-2,-,TGTGCCAGCTCACAAGAGACTGGATTCGATTTAGGCTACACCTTC,CASSQETGFDLGYTF
TRBD1,TRBV5-1,TRBJ2-6,few,TGCGCCAGCAGCCTAGGACAGGGTGGGTCTGGGGCCAACGTCCTGACTTTC,CASSLGQGGSGANVLTF
-,TRBV18,TRBJ2-5,-,TGTGCCAGCTCACTACGGGTAGGGCAAGAGACCCAGTACTTC,CASSLRVGQETQYF
-,TRBV11-3,TRBJ2-3,-,TGTGCCAGCAGCTTACAATATACAGATACGCAGTATTTT,CASSLQYTDTQYF
TRBD1,TRBV29-1,TRBJ1-1,-,TGCAGCGCTGGACAGGGGGGCACTGAAGCTTTCTTT,CSAGQGGTEAFF
TRBD2,TRBV2,TRBJ2-7,-,TGTGCCAGCAGGGTGGGACTAGCGGGGGGGATCAACGAGCAGTACTTC,CASRVGLAGGINEQYF
-,TRBV30,TRBJ2-5,-,TGTGCCCGATCCCAGGGGGGCGATCAAGAGACCCAGTACTTC,CARSQGGDQETQYF
-,TRBV7-2,TRBJ2-1,few,TGTGCCAGCAGCTTGACTAGAACCGTAAATGAGCAGTTCTTC,CASSLTRTVNEQFF
TRBD1,TRBV5-1,TRBJ1-2,-,TGCGCCAGCAGCACCCGGACAGGGTATGGCTACACCTTC,CASSTRTGYGYTF
-,TRBV5-1,TRBJ2-7,-,TGCGCCAGCAGCATCGGACTGTCCTACGAGCAGTACTTC,CASSIGLSYEQYF
-,TRBV18,TRBJ2-3,-,TGTGCCAGCTCACCACCGTACCAGCGCCGATTCACAGATACGCAGTATTTT,CASSPPYQRRFTDTQYF
TRBD2,TRBV7-2,TRBJ2-2,-,TGTGCCAGCACCGAGGGGCTAGCGGGGAGCGGGGAGCTGTTTTTT,CASTEGLAGSGELFF
-,TRBV10-3,TRBJ2-1,-,TGTGCCATCAGAACCGCATCAGGGGTGACCTACAATGAGCAGTTCTTC,CAIRTASGVTYNEQFF
TRBD2,TRBV11-2,TRBJ2-5,-,TGTGCCAGCAGCTCCCCCCGGGGGCGGGGGGGCCTCCAAGAGACCCAGTACTTC,CASSSPRGRGGLQETQYF
-,TRBV30,TRBJ2-2,-,TGTGCCTGGAGCACCGGGCAGAACACCGGGGAGCTGTTTTTT,CAWSTGQNTGELFF
TRBD1,TRBV28,TRBJ1-2,-,TGTGCCAGCAGGCGGACAGGGTTTAGTTACTATGGCTACACCTTC,CASRRTGFSYYGYTF
TRBD2,TRBV25-1,TRBJ2-3,once,TGTGCCAGCAGTGAATTTAAGGGACTAGCGGGAGATACGCAGTATTTT,CASSEFKGLAGDTQYF
-,TRBV2,TRBJ2-1,-,TGTGCCAGCACGACAGCGAGCTCCTACAATGAGCAGTTCTTC,CASTTASSYNEQFF
TRBD1,TRBV19,TRBJ1-4,once,TGTGCCAGTAGTCCCCGGACAGGGGATAATGAAAAACTGTTTTTT,CASSPRTGDNEKLFF
-,TRBV18,TRBJ2-5,once,TGTGCCAGCTCACCAGGGGGGGCCGGAGAGACCCAGTACTTC,CASSPGGAGETQYF
-,TRBV18,TRBJ2-2,-,TGTGCCAGCTCACCCACAGGGCCGAACACCGGGGAGCTGTTTTTT,CASSPTGPNTGELFF
-,TRBV19,TRBJ1-3,few,TGTGCCAGTAGTTTGGGACGGACCTCTGGAAACACCATATATTTT,CASSLGRTSGNTIYF
-,TRBV7-2,TRBJ2-2,-,TGTGCCAGCGCCCCGTCCAGGGCGGCCACCGGGGAGCTGTTTTTT,CASAPSRAATGELFF
-,TRBV18,TRBJ2-3,-,TGTGCCAGCTCACCAGGGCAGACTACAGATACGCAGTATTTT,CASSPGQTTDTQYF
-,TRBV5-1,TRBJ1-4,-,TGCGCCAGCAGCTTGGATGATTGGGGAGAAAAACTGTTTTTT,CASSLDDWGEKLFF
TRBD2,TRBV28,TRBJ2-1,-,TGTGCCAGCAGCCTTAGCGGGGGCTGGAACAATGAGCAGTTCTTC,CASSLSGGWNNEQFF